This T cell receptor beta chain is from a study of cytomegalovirus exposure and HLA in healthy donors. Study details: Researchers found that 81% of around 400 genotyped donors fell within the Caucasian-associated ancestry cluster.

Whole-study results and caveats: A link between a missense DCLRE1C variant and TCR beta V- and J-gene trimming emerged from a later analysis.

The CDR3 has 16 residues. In germline, CDR1 is MGHRA, CDR2 YSYEKL. V lost 5 bases, J lost 0 bases, and 16 bases lay in between. As to this clone: The antigen is undetermined.

60 Vbeta and 13 Jbeta primers were used in PCR. Only in-frame clones appear in the TCRdb table, and some are missing; sequencing was by immunoSEQ multiplex PCR. Of over 55,000 clones in the sample, over 75% were seen once. This TCR derives from a woman younger than 45 in good health and CMV-seronegative. Specimen: PBMCs. The chain combines TRBV4-1 with TRBJ1-2; possibly TRBD1 for D (5 bases). The CDR3 nucleotides are TGCGCCAGCAGCGCCAGATCCGGGGGAACTAACTATGGCTACACCTTC. Its translation is CASSARSGGTNYGYTF.